A single TCR beta chain is shown here with its context. The antigen is undetermined. This record belongs to a study of cytomegalovirus exposure and HLA in healthy donors. Study-wide results and caveats: Later genetic work tied a missense DCLRE1C variant to beta-chain V and J trimming. In a later analysis, the majority of CMV-associated beta chains seemingly showed HLA restriction.

The CDR3 loop spans 19 amino acids. V lost 4 bases, J lost 7 bases, and 14 bases stayed unmatched. Germline-derived CDR1 and CDR2 are SGHRS and YFSETQ. Primers: 60 Vbeta forward and 13 Jbeta reverse. Method: immunoSEQ multiplex PCR; TCRdb's copy keeps in-frame clones and lacks some. The sample lists about 190,000 clones; roughly three quarters were seen once. The sequenced material came from PBMCs. The chain combines TRBV5-1 with TRBJ2-4; 16 positions match TRBD2. This receptor was taken from a woman in her forties or fifties in good health and CMV-seronegative. The CDR3 nucleotides read TGCGCCAGCAGCCCTCAGCCGGGACTAGCGGGAGGGCCGGGGAACATTCAGTACTTC. Its translation: CASSPQPGLAGGPGNIQYF.